This TCR beta chain was identified in a study of preoperative IRX-2 immunotherapy in early breast cancer. Profiling relied on immunoSEQ multiplex PCR, and the TCRdb table lists in-frame clones only, not all of them. Of 20,000 to 30,000 clones in the sample, 80% to 90% were seen once. The CDR3 consists of 12 residues. Germline V gene sequence: CDR1 SQVTM, CDR2 ANQGSEA. Trimming cost V 6 bases and J 3 bases; bases outside gene matches: 2. The treatment denotes: preoperative locoregional IRX-2 cytokine immunotherapy. Preoperative locoregional IRX-2 cytokine immunotherapy was tested in the phase Ib source study.

The sample in question was tumor tissue, obtained after IRX-2 immunotherapy. The chain links TRBV29-1 to TRBJ1-1; TRBD1 aligns across 9 bases. This clonotype was obtained from a human donor with breast cancer. The CDR3 is CSVTGGDTEAFF. As DNA, the CDR3 is TGCAGCGTCACAGGGGGCGACACTGAAGCTTTCTTT.